This T cell receptor (beta chain) was sequenced in a study of early T cells in non-severe SARS-CoV-2 infection. Study background: It was bulk RNA from unsorted whole blood that was sequenced, and the chains were unpaired. Study results and caveats: Using VDJdb, the matching emphasized anti-spike CD8 responses while missing private and CD4 specificities.

From the 5' RACE reads, TCRdb called clonotypes with MiXCR, one entry per CDR3 protein. The data show 100,000 to 150,000 distinct CDR3 sequences, 15% seen once. Worth noting for this clonotype: Its antigen is still unknown.

V shed 2 bases and J shed 4 bases, with 11 bases lying between them. CDR3 length: 14 residues. The germline V gene encodes CDR1 MNHEY and CDR2 SMNVEV (reference sequence). The rearrangement uses TRBV27 and TRBJ1-2; D may be TRBD1 (5 bases). The sequenced material came from whole blood. The receptor's source is an adult who was a healthcare worker with PCR-confirmed SARS-CoV-2 infection or an uninfected control (not recorded which). Here the CDR3 reads CASSLRGMGYGYTF. The CDR3 DNA reads as TGTGCCAGCAGTTTACGGGGGATGGGCTATGGCTACACCTTC.